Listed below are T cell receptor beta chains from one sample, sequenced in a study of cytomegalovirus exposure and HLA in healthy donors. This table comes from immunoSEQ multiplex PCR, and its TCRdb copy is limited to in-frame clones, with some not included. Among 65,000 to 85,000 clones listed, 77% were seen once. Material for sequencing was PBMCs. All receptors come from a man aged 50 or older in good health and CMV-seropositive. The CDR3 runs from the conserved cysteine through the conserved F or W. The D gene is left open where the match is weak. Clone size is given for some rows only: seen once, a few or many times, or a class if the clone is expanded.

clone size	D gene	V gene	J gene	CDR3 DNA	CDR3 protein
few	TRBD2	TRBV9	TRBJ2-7	TGTGCCAGCAGCGTAGATACGGGAGGCTACGAGCAGTACTTC	CASSVDTGGYEQYF
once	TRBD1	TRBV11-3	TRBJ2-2	TGTGCCAGCAGCCTGGGACAGGGCGACACCGGGGAGCTGTTTTTT	CASSLGQGDTGELFF
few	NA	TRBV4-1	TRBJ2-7	TGCGCCAGCAGCGACTCCCGGGACTTAGGGTGGTACGAGCAGTACTTC	CASSDSRDLGWYEQYF
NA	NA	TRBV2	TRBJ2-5	TGTGCCAGCAACGGCGGTCAAGAGACCCAGTACTTC	CASNGGQETQYF
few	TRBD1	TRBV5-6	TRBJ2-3	TGTGCCAGCAGCTGGAACACAGGGGCAGATACGCAGTATTTT	CASSWNTGADTQYF
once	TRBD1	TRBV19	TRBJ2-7	TGTGCCAGTAGTTATGGGACAGGGAAATACGAGCAGTACTTC	CASSYGTGKYEQYF
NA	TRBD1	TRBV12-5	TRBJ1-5	TGTGCTAGTGGAAGGGACAGCCGCAATCAGCCCCAGCATTTT	CASGRDSRNQPQHF
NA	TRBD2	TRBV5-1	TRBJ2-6	TGCGCCAGCAGCTTGGCCGGGGCGGGAGAAGTCTCAGGGGCCAACGTCCTGACTTTC	CASSLAGAGEVSGANVLTF
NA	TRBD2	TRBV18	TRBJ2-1	TGTGCCAGCTCACCAACCCGGGAGGGCCGGGGGGAGCAGTTCTTC	CASSPTREGRGEQFF
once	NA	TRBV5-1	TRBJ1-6	TGCGCCAGCAGCCTAACACCTCCGGACATCGCGAGTTCACCCCTCCACTTT	CASSLTPPDIASSPLHF
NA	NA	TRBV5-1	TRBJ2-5	TGCGCCAGCACCGAACCCTATTCAGAGACCCAGTACTTC	CASTEPYSETQYF
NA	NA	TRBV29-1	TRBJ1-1	TGCAGGGTCCAGATGAACACTGAAGCTTTCTTT	CRVQMNTEAFF
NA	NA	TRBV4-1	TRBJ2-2	TGCGCCAGCAGCCAACGGCGTCTTACAGGGAAATTCACCGGGGAGCTGTTTTTT	CASSQRRLTGKFTGELFF
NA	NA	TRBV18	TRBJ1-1	TGTGCCAGCTCACCGTCCCAGAACACTGAAGCTTTCTTT	CASSPSQNTEAFF
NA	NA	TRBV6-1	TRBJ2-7	TGTGCCAGCAGTGAGTGGCGGCATAGCTACGAGCAGTACTTC	CASSEWRHSYEQYF
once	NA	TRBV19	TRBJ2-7	TGTGCCAGTAGTATACTGGGCAGCGGGCACTACGAGCAGTACTTC	CASSILGSGHYEQYF
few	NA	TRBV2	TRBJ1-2	TGTGCCAGTATTAAATGGGACAATGACAACTATGGCTACACCTTC	CASIKWDNDNYGYTF
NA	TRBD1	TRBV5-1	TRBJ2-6	TGCGCCAGCAGCTATCAGGGGGACGGGGCCAACGTCCTGACTTTC	CASSYQGDGANVLTF
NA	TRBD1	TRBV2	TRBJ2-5	TGTGCCAGACAGGGGCAAGAGACCCAGTACTTC	CARQGQETQYF
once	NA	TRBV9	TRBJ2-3	TGTGCCAGCAGCGCGATAGGGGTGACCGACACAGATACGCAGTATTTT	CASSAIGVTDTDTQYF
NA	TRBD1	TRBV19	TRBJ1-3	TGTGCCAGTAGCCGGGACAGGACTGGAAACACCATATATTTT	CASSRDRTGNTIYF
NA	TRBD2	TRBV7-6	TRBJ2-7	TGTGCCAGCAGCAAGAGCGGGAGGGCTGAAGAGCAGTACTTC	CASSKSGRAEEQYF
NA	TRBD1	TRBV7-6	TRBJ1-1	TGTGCCAGCAGCGTGGGGACAGGGTTGAACACTGAAGCTTTCTTT	CASSVGTGLNTEAFF
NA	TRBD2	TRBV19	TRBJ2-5	TGTGCCAGTAGTATAGCCAGTCTGGGAGGGGAGACCCAGTACTTC	CASSIASLGGETQYF
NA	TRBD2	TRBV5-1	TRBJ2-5	TGCGCCAGCAGCCAAAGCACTAGCGGGAGGGCCTTAAAAGAGACCCAGTACTTC	CASSQSTSGRALKETQYF
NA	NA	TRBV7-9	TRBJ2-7	TGTGCCAGCAGGGCCACAGGCTACGAGCAGTACTTC	CASRATGYEQYF
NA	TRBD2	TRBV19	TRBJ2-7	TGTGCCAGCGGACTAGCGGGGGCCTACGAGCAGTACTTC	CASGLAGAYEQYF
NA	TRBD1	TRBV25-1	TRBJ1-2	TGTGCCAGCAGTGACTCCAGGGGCCAGGGGGCGAGGGGCTACACCTTC	CASSDSRGQGARGYTF
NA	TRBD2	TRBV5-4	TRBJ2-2	TGTGCCAGCAGCTTGGAACTAGCGGGCGACACCGGGGAGCTGTTTTTT	CASSLELAGDTGELFF
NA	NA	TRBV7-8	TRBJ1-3	TGTGCCAGCAGCTTGGAGCCCCAGAGCTCTGGAAACACCATATATTTT	CASSLEPQSSGNTIYF
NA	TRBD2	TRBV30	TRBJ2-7	TGTGCCTGGAGTGTAGGGAGGGCCCAATACGAGCAGTACTTC	CAWSVGRAQYEQYF
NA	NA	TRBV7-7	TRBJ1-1	TGTGCCAGCAGCTTAGAGCTCGAATCGAACACTGAAGCTTTCTTT	CASSLELESNTEAFF
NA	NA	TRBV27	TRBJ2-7	TGTGCCAGCAGTTCAGGGGCATCCTACGAGCAGTACTTC	CASSSGASYEQYF
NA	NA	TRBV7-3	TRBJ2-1	TGTGCCAGCAGCCCCTCGGACACTGTGGGACAGTTCTTC	CASSPSDTVGQFF
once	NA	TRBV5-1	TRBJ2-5	TGCGCCAGCAGCAGGGGACTCCTAGGTCAAGAGACCCAGTACTTC	CASSRGLLGQETQYF
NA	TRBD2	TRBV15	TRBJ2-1	TGTGCCACGAGCGGCGAGCGGGAGGGAACCCCCTATGAGCAGTTCTTC	CATSGEREGTPYEQFF
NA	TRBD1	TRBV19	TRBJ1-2	TGTGCCAGTAGTATGAGGGGACAGGCGCCAGCTAACTATGGCTACACCTTC	CASSMRGQAPANYGYTF
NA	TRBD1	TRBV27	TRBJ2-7	TGTGCCAGCAGTTTATGGTCAGGGGGCTCCTCCTCCTACGAGCAGTACTTC	CASSLWSGGSSSYEQYF
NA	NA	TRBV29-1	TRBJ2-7	TGCAGCGTTGAGAGGGCGTACTCCTACGAGCAGTACTTC	CSVERAYSYEQYF
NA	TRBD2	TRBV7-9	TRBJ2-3	TGTGCCAGCAGCTCGACTAGCGGGACTCAATTCGGCACAGATACACAGTATTTT	CASSSTSGTQFGTDTQYF
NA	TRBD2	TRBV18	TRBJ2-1	TGTGCCAGCTCACCAGCCAGGAGGCTAGCGGGAGCATCTGAGCAGTTCTTC	CASSPARRLAGASEQFF
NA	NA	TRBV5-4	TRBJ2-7	TGTGCCAGCAGCCAGGGTCTCTCCTACGAGCAGTACTTC	CASSQGLSYEQYF
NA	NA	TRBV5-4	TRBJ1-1	TGTGCCAGCAGCACCGGGAGCACTGAAGCTTTCTTT	CASSTGSTEAFF
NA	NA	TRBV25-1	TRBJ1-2	TGTGCCAGCAGTGAATTTTCAACTTCTGGCTACACCTTC	CASSEFSTSGYTF
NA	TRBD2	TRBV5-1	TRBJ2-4	TGCGCCAGCAGCCCAGGCGGCGGGAGGGCCGAGAACAGTCAGTACTTC	CASSPGGGRAENSQYF
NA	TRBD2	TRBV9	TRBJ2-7	TGTGCCAGCAGCGTAGCCGGGACTAGCATAGACGAGCAGTACTTC	CASSVAGTSIDEQYF
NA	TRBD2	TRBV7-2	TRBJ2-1	TGTGCCAGCAGCTTAGCAGCGGGAGTAGGTAATGAGCAGTTCTTC	CASSLAAGVGNEQFF
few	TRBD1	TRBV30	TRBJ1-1	TGTGCCTGGAGCAATTCGGGACAGGGGGCACCTGAAGCTTTCTTT	CAWSNSGQGAPEAFF